Listed here is a single TCR beta chain. TCRdb keeps only in-frame clones here, not all; method: immunoSEQ multiplex PCR. The repertoire holds approximately 40,000 clones, with 85% to 95% as singletons. This record comes from a study of T cell changes during pregnancy in multiple sclerosis. This specimen was CD4+ T cells from peripheral blood mononuclear cells, taken before pregnancy. The source of this sequence is a female donor with multiple sclerosis, enrolled in a pregnancy study.

CDR3 residues: CASSIRRTVDNQPQHF. The CDR3 DNA is TGTGCCAGTAGTATAAGGAGGACAGTAGACAATCAGCCCCAGCATTTT. The V and J genes are TRBV19 and TRBJ1-5, with D possibly TRBD1 on 6 matching bases. Trimming removed 2 bases from V and 3 bases from J, with 14 bases in between. The CDR3 covers 16 residues. Germline assignment: CDR1 LNHDA and CDR2 SQIVND (reference sequence).